This T cell receptor (beta chain) was obtained from a study of blood T cell repertoires in COVID-19. The overall study: Collection of acute and convalescent COVID-19 samples took place in the United States, Italy and Spain.

The CDR3 is 18 amino acids. Participants were placed into cohorts based on the clinical history they reported. This table comes from immunoSEQ multiplex PCR, and its TCRdb copy is limited to in-frame clones, with some not included. Of around 310,000 clones in the sample, around 92% were seen once. This receptor was obtained from a woman in her thirties who had recovered from COVID-19. The chain uses TRBV21-1 and TRBJ1-1; the table's D call, TRBD1, has no DNA check behind it. TRBV21-1 is deemed a pseudogene. The sequenced sample consisted of PBMCs or T cells enriched from blood (not recorded which). The CDR3 sequence is CASSKKGQNRVGNTEAFF. DNA of the CDR3: TGTGCCAGCAGCAAAAAGGGACAGAACAGGGTAGGGAACACTGAAGCTTTCTTT.